A selection of T cell receptor beta chains follows, all from one sample in a study of CD8+CD57+ T cells in acquired aplastic anemia. TCRdb fed the reads into MiXCR, producing one record per CDR3 protein. The sample has some 410,000 distinct CDR3 sequences, about two thirds seen once. The sample was sorted CD4+, CD8+, or CD8+CD57+ T cells (not recorded which) from PBMCs. The receptors come from a human donor in good health, serving as a control. The CDR3 runs from the conserved cysteine through the conserved F or W. The order of the fields is clone size, D gene, J gene, V gene, CDR3 DNA, CDR3 protein. A D gene is named only where the DNA matches it firmly. Clone size is not always given. Where it is, it says once, few, many or a class for expanded clones.

>.|.|TRBJ2-1|TRBV24-1
TGTGCCACCGTGGACTACTACAATGAGCAGTTCTTC
CATVDYYNEQFF
>few|.|TRBJ1-6|TRBV20-1
TGCAGTGCTAGAGTCCGGTCAGTCAACTATAATTCACCCCTCCACTTT
CSARVRSVNYNSPLHF
>.|.|TRBJ1-2|TRBV20-1
TGCAGTGCTAAACCGGCGGGGGGCTACACCTTC
CSAKPAGGYTF
>.|TRBD1|TRBJ1-2|TRBV7-9
TGTGCCAGCATGAGGACAGGAGTCTATGGCTACACCTTC
CASMRTGVYGYTF
>.|.|TRBJ1-2|TRBV9
TGTGCCAGCAGCGTAGGCCAGACCACTGAAGCTTTCTTTTTC
CASSVGQTTEAFFF
>few|TRBD1|TRBJ2-7|TRBV25-1
TGTGCCAGCAGTGAAGGACAGGGGGAAACCTACGAGCAGTACTTC
CASSEGQGETYEQYF
>.|.|TRBJ1-1|TRBV19
TGTGCCAGTAGTATGTCCCCAAGAAGCACTGAAGCTTTCTTT
CASSMSPRSTEAFF
>.|TRBD1|TRBJ2-3|TRBV5-1
TGTGCCAGCAGCTTGGGACAGACTATCGCAGATACGCAGTATTTT
CASSLGQTIADTQYF
>.|.|TRBJ1-5|TRBV9
TGTGCCACCAGTGTCCCCGGCGGGACCTACGAGCAGTTT
CATSVPGGTYEQF
>once|TRBD2|TRBJ2-7|TRBV7-6
TGTGCCAGCAGCTTAGTTCCTAGCGGAAGCTCCTACGAGTACTTC
CASSLVPSGSSYEYF
>.|.|TRBJ1-4|TRBV20-1
TGCAGTGCCCTCGCAGGGGAAGTCGGAGTGAAACTGTTTTTT
CSALAGEVGVKLFF
>once|.|TRBJ1-1|TRBV29-1
TGCAGTGCCGAGGGGCATGGGGAGAAAGCTTTCTTT
CSAEGHGEKAFF
>.|.|TRBJ2-1|TRBV19
TGTGCCAGCAGTACCTCTCCTGTTGTCAATGAGCACTTCTTC
CASSTSPVVNEHFF
>many|TRBD1|TRBJ2-1|TRBV7-2
TGTGCCAGCAGCGGAACAGGGGCTGAAGAGCAGTTCTTC
CASSGTGAEEQFF
>many|TRBD1|TRBJ2-2|TRBV10-3
TGTGCCATCGGGACAGGGGGGAACACCGGGGAGCTGTTTTTT
CAIGTGGNTGELFF
>.|.|TRBJ2-7|TRBV9
TGTGCCAGCAGCGTAGGGGGGCAGAATTCACCCCTCCAGTACTTC
CASSVGGQNSPLQYF
>many|.|TRBJ1-2|TRBV12-5
TGTGCTAGTGGTTTGGTACAGCAGGGTAGCTACACCTTC
CASGLVQQGSYTF
>.|.|TRBJ2-3|TRBV7-2
TGTGCCAGCAGCTTGGTGGCAGGGGGCCTGCGGGGGGGGTCGGATACGCAGTATTTT
CASSLVAGGLRGGSDTQYF